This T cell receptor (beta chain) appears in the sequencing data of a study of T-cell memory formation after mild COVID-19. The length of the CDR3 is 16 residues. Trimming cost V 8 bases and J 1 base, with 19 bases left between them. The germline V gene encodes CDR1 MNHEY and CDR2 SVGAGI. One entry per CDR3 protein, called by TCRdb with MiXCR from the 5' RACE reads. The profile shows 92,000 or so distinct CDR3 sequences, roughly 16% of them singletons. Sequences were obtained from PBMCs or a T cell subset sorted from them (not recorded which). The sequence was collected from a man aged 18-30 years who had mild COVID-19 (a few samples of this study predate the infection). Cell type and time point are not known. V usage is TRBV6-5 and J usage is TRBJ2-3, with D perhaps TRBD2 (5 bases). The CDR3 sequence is CASRTGFEGGTDTQYF. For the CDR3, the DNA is TGTGCCAGCCGCACCGGGTTTGAGGGAGGCACAGATACGCAGTATTTT.